A selection of T cell receptor beta chains follows, all from one sample in a study of CD8+ T cells in alopecia areata. TCRdb's table, derived via immunoSEQ multiplex PCR, lists solely in-frame clones and lacks some. This sample carries around 200,000 clones, 64% of them seen once, and the ten largest clones take around 3.9%. Sequenced here: CD4+ T cells sorted from blood, sampled at week 4, from a patient treated with tofacitinib. The source of these receptors is a human donor with alopecia areata. Both conserved end residues are part of each CDR3. Fields, in order: D gene, V gene, clone size, J gene, CDR3 DNA, CDR3 protein. D genes are given only for firm matches. Some rows mark clone size as missing; the rest say once, few, many or name a class of expanded clone.

.	TRBV30	.	TRBJ2-2	TGTGCCTGGAGCCCCAGGGTGAACACCGGGGAGCTGTTTTTT	CAWSPRVNTGELFF
.	TRBV29-1	.	TRBJ1-1	TGCAGCGTTGGCGGTTCGACGTCTGAAGCTTTCTTT	CSVGGSTSEAFF
TRBD1	TRBV4-1	.	TRBJ2-7	TGCGCCAGCAGCCCGGGACAGGCCGGATACGAGCAGTACTTC	CASSPGQAGYEQYF
TRBD1	TRBV7-2	.	TRBJ2-3	TGTGCCAGCAGCAAGACAGGGGGCCGCACAGATACGCAGTATTTT	CASSKTGGRTDTQYF
.	TRBV5-1	few	TRBJ2-5	TGCGCCAGCAGCTTAGCCAGCGGGTACCAAGAGACCCAGTACTTC	CASSLASGYQETQYF
.	TRBV7-9	.	TRBJ2-5	TGTGCCAGCAGCCCCGGGTTCGCCTGGGAGACCCAGTACTTC	CASSPGFAWETQYF
TRBD1	TRBV30	.	TRBJ1-6	TGTGCCTGGAGGCGGACAGGGATTTCACCCCTCCACTTT	CAWRRTGISPLHF
.	TRBV4-3	.	TRBJ2-7	TGCGCCAGCAGCCAAGACGGATTAACGGGGATATACGAGCAGTACTTC	CASSQDGLTGIYEQYF
.	TRBV6-5	few	TRBJ2-2	TGTGCCAGCAGTTACTTGGGGGAGCTGTTTTTT	CASSYLGELFF
.	TRBV15	.	TRBJ1-5	TGTGCCACCAGCAGAGATAACGGCCAGCCCCAGCATTTT	CATSRDNGQPQHF
TRBD1	TRBV11-3	.	TRBJ1-6	TGTGCCAGCAGCTCCGATTCGACAGGGGTCAATTCACCCCTCCACTTT	CASSSDSTGVNSPLHF
.	TRBV15	.	TRBJ1-2	TGTGCCACCAGCAGGGCCCCCTATGGCTACACCTTC	CATSRAPYGYTF
.	TRBV2	.	TRBJ2-4	TGTGCCAGCAGTTCAGAGGGGGCCAAAAACATTCAGTACTTC	CASSSEGAKNIQYF